The rows below give T cell receptor beta chains drawn from one sample of a study of T-cell reconstitution after alpha-beta-depleted transplantation in children. TCRdb itself ran the PCR reads through MiXCR, one entry per CDR3 protein. Of more than 300,000 distinct CDR3 sequences detected, roughly 17% appear once; the ten largest clones hold about 41%. Sequencing used PBMCs, mostly from graft donor cells, obtained 360 days after TCRalphabeta/CD19-depleted stem cell transplant. These receptors were obtained from a male patient aged 2-9 years who had a stem cell transplant for acute lymphoblastic leukemia, so the T cells may come from the graft donor. The CDR3 runs from the conserved cysteine through the conserved F or W. The D gene is left open where the match is weak. Clone size is not always given. Where it is, it says once, few, many or a class for expanded clones.

j_call d_call v_call clone_size cdr3_nt cdr3_aa
TRBJ2-6 . TRBV21-1 . TGTGCCAGCAGCAAATCTCGGCTAGCGGGAGTCTGCCCCTCTGGGGCCAACGTCCTGACTTTC CASSKSRLAGVCPSGANVLTF
TRBJ2-3 . TRBV5-1 many TGCGCCAGCAGCCCAGGGAAGGCCACAGATACGCAGTATTTT CASSPGKATDTQYF
TRBJ2-7 . TRBV15 few TGTGCCACCAGCAGAGGTCCTAGTGGGTACGAGCAGTACTTC CATSRGPSGYEQYF
TRBJ2-7 . TRBV18 once TGTGCCAGCTCACCAGGGGAAGGGGGGTCCTACGAGCAGTACTTC CASSPGEGGSYEQYF
TRBJ2-7 TRBD2 TRBV7-9 . TGTGCCAGCAGGGATCTAGCGGGATCTACCCACGAGCAGTACTTC CASRDLAGSTHEQYF
TRBJ2-7 TRBD2 TRBV10-3 . TGTGCCATCACCCCAGGACTAGGGTACGAGCAGTACTTC CAITPGLGYEQYF
TRBJ2-3 . TRBV11-2 few TGTGCCAGCAGCTTAGTGAGCTGGGACAGCACAGATACGCAGTATTTT CASSLVSWDSTDTQYF
TRBJ2-1 TRBD2 TRBV12-3/TRBV12-4 many TGTGCCAGCAGTTTAGCGGGCCTAGCGGGAGTCAATGAGCAGTTCTTC CASSLAGLAGVNEQFF
TRBJ1-5 . TRBV24-1 few TGTGCCACCAGCCTACTGGGGCAGCCCCAGCATTTT CATSLLGQPQHF
TRBJ1-2 . TRBV18 few TGTGCCAGCTCACCAGGGACGGTCCACTATGGCTACACCTTC CASSPGTVHYGYTF
TRBJ2-4 . TRBV7-9 many TGTGCCAGCAGCTTGTTGGGTTCTAGGGAAAACATTCAGTACTTC CASSLLGSRENIQYF
TRBJ2-1 . TRBV29-1 . TGCAGCGTTACCGGGACCAATGAGCAGTTCTTC CSVTGTNEQFF
TRBJ2-5 . TRBV12-3/TRBV12-4 . TGTGCCAGCAGCCCTAGGGAGCTGGAGACCCAGTACTTC CASSPRELETQYF
TRBJ1-2 . TRBV9 few TGTGCCAGCAGCCCAGGCAGGGTTGGTGACTATGGCTACACCTTC CASSPGRVGDYGYTF
TRBJ2-5 TRBD2 TRBV7-2 few TGTGCCAGCAACCTAGCGGGCAGCCTCCAAGAGACCCAGTACTTC CASNLAGSLQETQYF
TRBJ1-4 . TRBV20-1 many TGCAGTGCCCCTGGGGTGGAAAAACTGTTTTTT CSAPGVEKLFF
TRBJ1-3 . TRBV29-1 . TGCAGCGTGAGGGTCTCTGGAAACACCATATATTTT CSVRVSGNTIYF
TRBJ2-7 TRBD1 TRBV3-1 . TGTGCCAGCAGCCACTTCGGACAGGGTTACTACGAGCAGTACTTC CASSHFGQGYYEQYF
TRBJ2-7 . TRBV5-6 few TGTGCCAGCAGCTTGGGCCCTCCTAGGGGCTCCTACGAGCAGTACTTC CASSLGPPRGSYEQYF
TRBJ1-4 . TRBV15 few TGTGCCACCAGCAGAGATCGTAGGGCAGAAAAACTGTTTTTT CATSRDRRAEKLFF
TRBJ1-5 TRBD1 TRBV18 . TGTGCCAGCTCACCAGAAAGGGACAGGGGGTTGATCCGCAATCAGCCCCAGCATTTT CASSPERDRGLIRNQPQHF
TRBJ2-3 . TRBV6-5 few TGTGCCAGCAGTTTCCGGGACTGGGGAGATACGCAGTATTTT CASSFRDWGDTQYF
TRBJ2-7 . TRBV6-2/TRBV6-3 . TGTGCCAGCGGGAACGGGGCCTACGAGCAGTACTTC CASGNGAYEQYF
TRBJ2-6 . TRBV4-1 few TGCGCCAGCAGCCAAGAGACGCGGTCGGGGGCCAACGTCCTGACTTTC CASSQETRSGANVLTF
TRBJ2-7 . TRBV20-1 . TGCAGTGCGCATACCGGGGAGCAGTACTTC CSAHTGEQYF
TRBJ1-3 TRBD1 TRBV11-2 . TGTGCCAGCAGCTTAGAGGGGACAGGGGTTGTGCGATCTGACGGAAACACCATATATTTT CASSLEGTGVVRSDGNTIYF
TRBJ2-1 TRBD1 TRBV12-3/TRBV12-4 few TGTGCCAGCAGCGTCCGGGACAGGGCCAACAATGAGCAGTTCTTC CASSVRDRANNEQFF
TRBJ2-7 . TRBV28 few TGTGCCAGCAGTTGGGATAACACCTACGAGCAGTACTTC CASSWDNTYEQYF
TRBJ2-5 . TRBV4-1 . TGCGCCAGCAGCCAAGGGGGACTTCTAGACCAAGAGACCCAGTACTTC CASSQGGLLDQETQYF
TRBJ2-1 . TRBV28 many TGTGCCAGCAGTTTATACCCAGGCACCCACATTGAGCAGTTCTTC CASSLYPGTHIEQFF
TRBJ2-1 TRBD2 TRBV11-1 . TGTGCCAGCAGCTTAAGGACTAGCGGGACCCGGAGGTCCTACAATGAGCAGTTCTTC CASSLRTSGTRRSYNEQFF
TRBJ2-7 . TRBV7-9 few TGTGCCAGCAGCTTTCCAGGGAGCGACGAGCAGTACTTC CASSFPGSDEQYF
TRBJ1-5 . TRBV28 . TGTGCCAGCAGTTATGTGGGGGGACAGCCCCAGCATTTT CASSYVGGQPQHF
TRBJ2-7 . TRBV4-1 . TGCGCCAGCAGCCGCTCACAGGGCGAGCAGTACTTC CASSRSQGEQYF
TRBJ2-1 . TRBV6-2/TRBV6-3 few TGTGCCAGCAATGCGGGGTCCCCCTACAATGAGCAGTTCTTC CASNAGSPYNEQFF
TRBJ2-7 TRBD2 TRBV11-2 few TGTGCCAGCAGCTTAGCCTTAGCGGGAGCGTTGAGGGAGCAGTACTTC CASSLALAGALREQYF
TRBJ2-1 . TRBV20-1 few TGCAGTGCTGACCGAGCGGGCGAGCAGTTCTTC CSADRAGEQFF
TRBJ2-5 TRBD2 TRBV5-1 many TGCGCCAGCAGCCGGGACGCAGCGGGGAACCAAGAGACCCAGTACTTC CASSRDAAGNQETQYF
TRBJ2-7 . TRBV12-3/TRBV12-4 few TGTGCCAGCAGTTTAGCCCTGGGGAGAGAGTACTACGAGCAGTACTTC CASSLALGREYYEQYF
TRBJ2-1 . TRBV12-3/TRBV12-4 many TGTGCCAGCAGTCCTGAGGGGCCCTCCAATGAGCAGTTCTTC CASSPEGPSNEQFF
TRBJ1-5 . TRBV4-2 many TGTGCCAGCAGCCAAGGGACGGGTAGCAATCAGCCCCAGCATTTT CASSQGTGSNQPQHF
TRBJ2-2 . TRBV29-1 few TGCAGCGTTGGTGCGGGCCCTAGGGACACCGGGGAGCTGTTTTTT CSVGAGPRDTGELFF
TRBJ1-1 . TRBV4-1 many TGCGCCAGCAGCCAAGATCGCAGCAACACTGAAGCTTTCTTT CASSQDRSNTEAFF
TRBJ2-3 . TRBV4-3 few TGCGCCAGCAGCCAAGATCTGATGGGGACAGATACGCAGTATTTT CASSQDLMGTDTQYF
TRBJ2-5 TRBD1 TRBV5-1 many TGCGCCAGCAGCTTGGCAACAGGGGCAGGGGAGACCCAGTACTTC CASSLATGAGETQYF
TRBJ2-7 TRBD2 TRBV10-3 many TGTGCCATCAGGTCGACTAGCGGGAGGGCGTTCTACGAGCAGTACTTC CAIRSTSGRAFYEQYF
TRBJ2-2 . TRBV6-5 . TGTGCCAGCGGCTTACAGATAACCACCGGGGAGCTGTTTTTT CASGLQITTGELFF
TRBJ2-2 TRBD2 TRBV7-7 . TGTGCTAGCAGCCCACACCCATCTAGCGGGATCACCGGGGAGCTGTTTTTT CASSPHPSSGITGELFF
TRBJ2-4 . TRBV5-5 few TGTGCCAGCAGCTTGACAGGGCCCAAAAACATTCAGTACTTC CASSLTGPKNIQYF
TRBJ2-1 . TRBV9 . TGTGCCAGCAGCGTAGAGGTAGTGAGAACCGGTGAGCAGTTCTTC CASSVEVVRTGEQFF
TRBJ1-1 . TRBV6-1 few TGTGCCAGCAGTACCGGGACCGGTATGAACACTGAAGCTTTCTTT CASSTGTGMNTEAFF
TRBJ1-3 . TRBV9 many TGTGCCAGCAGCGTAGTGCCGACAGTCGACTCTGGAAACACCATATATTTT CASSVVPTVDSGNTIYF
TRBJ1-1 . TRBV29-1 . TGCAGCGTTGAAGCACAGCTGAACACTGAAGCTTTCTTT CSVEAQLNTEAFF
TRBJ2-1 TRBD1 TRBV9 . TGTGCCAGCAGCGCAGGACAGGGCTTCTACAATGAGCAGTTCTTC CASSAGQGFYNEQFF
TRBJ2-7 . TRBV3-1 many TGTGCCAGCAGCCAAGGGTCCTACGAGCAGTACTTC CASSQGSYEQYF
TRBJ2-1 TRBD2 TRBV7-3 few TGTGCCAGCAGCTTGGGACTAGCGGGAGCTTCCTCCTACAATGAGCAGTTCTTC CASSLGLAGASSYNEQFF
TRBJ2-7 TRBD2 TRBV28 . TGTGCCAGCAGTTTGAGCGGGGTTGTATACGAGCAGTACTTC CASSLSGVVYEQYF
TRBJ2-7 TRBD2 TRBV20-1 few TGCAGTGCTAGAAGCGGGGGTCGGGGATACGAGCAGTACTTC CSARSGGRGYEQYF
TRBJ2-4 TRBD2 TRBV12-3/TRBV12-4 few TGTGCCAGCAGTTTTCGGCGGGAGGCCTCCAAAAACATTCAGTACTTC CASSFRREASKNIQYF
TRBJ2-1 . TRBV7-9 . TGTGCCAGCAGCCTTTGGTGGGGGAGCTCCTACAATGAGCAGTTCTTC CASSLWWGSSYNEQFF